A single sample gave rise to the 9 T cell receptor beta chains below, sequenced in a study of a mutant IDH1 vaccine in newly diagnosed glioma. The time point denotes: baseline, week 1 (first vaccination visit). Specified treatment: pre-vaccination baseline after standard-of-care therapy. The method was immunoSEQ multiplex PCR; TCRdb's version includes in-frame clones alone and lacks a portion of them. This table holds 60,000 to 85,000 clones, around 74% found once. The sample here was PBMCs, taken from a glioma patient treated with radiotherapy, temozolomide or both. The receptor set was obtained from a man aged 50 to 59 with glioma.

This clone was seen only a few times. The genes are TRBV6-1 and TRBJ1-1, with D uncertain. This CDR3 spans 13 amino acids. The V gene's germline CDR1 is MNHNS and CDR2 SASEGT. V gave up 8 bases and J gave up 1 base, with 11 bases separating them. The CDR3 loop reads CASCQGWNTEAFF. In nucleotides, the CDR3 is TGTGCCAGCTGCCAAGGCTGGAACACTGAAGCTTTCTTT.

This sequence joins TRBV5-4 and TRBJ2-2, with TRBD1 matching over 8 bases. Losses at the gene ends were 1 base for V and 7 bases for J; bases not matched to a gene: 9. This CDR3 is built from 16 residues. Germline V gives CDR1 SGHNT, CDR2 YYREEE (reference sequence). CDR3 bases: TGTGCCAGCAGCTTGTGGACAGGGATGCAGAGCGGGGAGCTGTTTTTT. It codes for CASSLWTGMQSGELFF. The whole variable domain, remainder taken from reference TRBV5-4 and TRBJ2-2, is ETGVTQSPTHLIKTRGQQVTLRCSSQSGHNTVSWYQQALGQGPQFIFQYYREEENGRGNFPPRFSGLQFPNYSSELNVNALELDDSALYLCASSLWTGMQSGELFFGEGSRLTVL.

This chain joins TRBV11-1 and TRBJ2-7; D perhaps matches TRBD1 (6 bases). The V gene lost 8 bases and the J gene lost 5 bases, with 7 bases spanning the gap. This CDR3 is built from 10 residues. Germline V gene sequence: CDR1 SGHAT, CDR2 FQDESV (reference sequence). The CDR3 spells CASGGHEQYF. As DNA, the CDR3 is TGTGCCAGCGGGGGCCACGAGCAGTACTTC.

The rearrangement uses TRBV29-1 and TRBJ1-1, with 9 positions matching TRBD1. Trimming removed 4 bases from V and 5 bases from J; junction bases left unmatched: 5. CDR1 is SQVTM, CDR2 ANQGSEA, per germline. This CDR3 contains 13 residues. The CDR3 bases are TGCAGCGTTGTTAGACAGGGGGGTACTGAAGCTTTCTTT. Its translation: CSVVRQGGTEAFF.

V and J are TRBV5-1 and TRBJ2-2; TRBD1 aligns across 12 bases. This CDR3 spans 17 amino acids. V lost 3 bases, J lost 5 bases, and 8 bases stayed unmatched. From germline, CDR1 is SGHRS and CDR2 YFSETQ. CDR3 region: CASSSNPGQGATGELFF. CDR3 DNA sequence: TGCGCCAGCAGCTCAAATCCGGGACAGGGGGCGACCGGGGAGCTGTTTTTT. Full variable domain (rest looked up from reference TRBV5-1 and TRBJ2-2): KAGVTQTPRYLIKTRGQQVTLSCSPISGHRSVSWYQQTPGQGLQFLFEYFSETQRNKGNFPGRFSGRQFSNSRSEMNVSTLELGDSALYLCASSSNPGQGATGELFFGEGSRLTVL.

The gene calls are TRBV30 and TRBJ1-4; D uncertain. Trimming removed 5 bases at V and 8 bases at J, with 18 bases between. Germline CDR1 reads GTSNPN; CDR2 reads SVGIG (reference sequence). The CDR3 totals 14 residues. CDR3 nucleotides: TGTGCCTGGGCCCCTAAACAACCGGGCGAAAAACTGTTTTTT. The encoded protein is CAWAPKQPGEKLFF.

The chain employs TRBV27 and TRBJ1-5; the D gene is possibly TRBD1 (6 bases). The length of the CDR3 is 16 residues. Trimming left V 8 bases short and J 0 bases short, with 17 bases between. CDR1 and CDR2 (germline): MNHEY, SMNVEV (reference sequence). The CDR3 loop reads CASSPSRTVSNQPQHF. The DNA for the CDR3 is TGTGCCAGCTCTCCCTCCCGGACAGTTAGCAATCAGCCCCAGCATTTT.

The chain has TRBV5-5 and TRBJ1-1; D not certain. CDR3 size: 15 residues. CDR1 and CDR2 from the germline V gene are SGHKS and YYEKEE (reference sequence). V lost 0 bases, J lost 5 bases, and 14 bases lay in between. The CDR3, as DNA: TGTGCCAGCAGCTTGGGTAGCCCCCGGTCAACTGAAGCTTTCTTT. This sequence encodes CASSLGSPRSTEAFF.

V and J are TRBV5-3 and TRBJ1-1; D remains ambiguous. TRBV5-3 counts as an open reading frame of uncertain function. The V gene lost 2 bases and the J gene lost 0 bases, with 8 bases spanning the gap. This CDR3 region has 14 residues. CDR3 bases: TGTGCCAGAAGCTTTAGAGACCTGAACACTGAAGCTTTCTTT. Amino acid sequence: CARSFRDLNTEAFF.